The clone carrying this T cell receptor beta chain was observed at least ten times. The antigen is not known. Using its own MiXCR run on the 5' RACE reads, TCRdb lists one record per CDR3 protein. The sample lists around 290,000 distinct CDR3 sequences; 7.5% to 9.5% were seen once. Germline CDR1 SQVTM, CDR2 ANQGSEA. With 4 bases removed from V and 0 bases from J, the gap between germline ends came to 9 bases. The CDR3 has 14 residues. These data belong to a study of identical twins. Study-wide results and caveats: Cross-sectional statistical analysis, not tracking of the same donors, underpinned the conclusions. Monozygotic twin pairs showed more out-of-frame TCR alpha sharing than models estimated.

Separately, the same data were catalogued under a study of yellow fever vaccine responses in identical twins.

This TCR derives from a woman aged 18-35 years in good health. V usage is TRBV29-1 and J usage is TRBJ1-4; unclear D gene. The sample was CD8+ T cells sorted from blood. CDR3 sequence: CSVGAAPTNEKLFF. The CDR3 DNA is TGCAGCGTTGGGGCGGCGCCAACTAATGAAAAACTGTTTTTT. The full variable domain, its missing parts supplied by reference TRBV29-1 and TRBJ1-4, is SAVISQKPSRDICQRGTSLTIQCQVDSQVTMMFWYRQQPGQSLTLIATANQGSEATYESGFVIDKFPISRPNLTFSTLTVSNMSPEDSSIYLCSVGAAPTNEKLFFGSGTQLSVL.